The clone carrying this T cell receptor (beta chain) was detected only once. The antigen remains undetermined. The entry originates in a study of shared clonotypes between healthy human individuals. Whole-study findings and limits: Estimated richness was generally greater in naive than memory subsets.

Clones were sequenced by immunoSEQ multiplex PCR, and TCRdb holds only the in-frame ones, with some missing. The table has 2 million or so clones, roughly 95% seen once. Germline V gene sequence: CDR1 LGHNA, CDR2 YSLEER. CDR3 length: 13 residues. The V end lost 0 bases, the J end lost 8 bases, and 8 bases lay between the germline ends. The sequence came from a man between 18 and 29 years old in good health. Sequencing was carried out using naive CD4+ T cells sorted from blood. This sample's subset: CD45RA+ positively selected. The chain couples TRBV4-3 to TRBJ2-1; TRBD2 is a possible D gene (6 bases). In nucleotides, the CDR3 is TGCGCCAGCAGCCAAGAGGGGGGATATGAGCAGTTCTTC. Protein: CASSQEGGYEQFF.